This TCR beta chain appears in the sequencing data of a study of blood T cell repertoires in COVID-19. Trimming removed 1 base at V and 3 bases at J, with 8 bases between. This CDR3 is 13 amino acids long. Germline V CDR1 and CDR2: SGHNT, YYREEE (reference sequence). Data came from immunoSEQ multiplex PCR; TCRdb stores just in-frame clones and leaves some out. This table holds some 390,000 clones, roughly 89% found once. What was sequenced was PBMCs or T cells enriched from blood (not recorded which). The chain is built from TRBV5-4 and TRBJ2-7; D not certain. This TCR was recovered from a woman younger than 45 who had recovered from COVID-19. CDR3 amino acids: CASSLNLGYEQYF. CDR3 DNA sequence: TGTGCCAGCAGCTTGAATCTCGGCTACGAGCAGTACTTC.